The 19 T cell receptor beta chains reported below all come from one sample, sequenced in a study of CXCR3-negative and CXCR3-positive naive CD8 T cells. General observations from the study: CXCR3-positive naive cells had more hydrophobic TRB CDR3s than CXCR3-negative naive cells.

The antigens these receptors bind are not known. In preparing the TRB cDNA libraries, 5' RACE with UMI labels was used. TCRdb reprocessed the 5' RACE reads, with one entry per CDR3 protein and no DNA. The ten top clones account for roughly 0.89%, within a sample of 75,000 to 100,000 distinct CDR3 sequences. Sequencing was performed on naive CXCR3+ CD8+ T cells from blood. The subset denotes: CD45RO-CCR7+CD27+CD95- naive CD8+ T cells expressing CXCR3 (TNR3+). The receptor set was obtained from a human donor in good health. Some clones in this sample may be carry-over from other donors' samples.

V gene TRBV27 combines with J gene TRBJ2-7. Looked up from germline, CDR1 is MNHEY and CDR2 is SMNVEV (reference sequence). This CDR3 spans 16 amino acids. The chain's CDR3 is CASSLSTEYGWGEQYF.

The rearrangement joins TRBV29-1 to TRBJ1-2; absent DNA, TCRdb's TRBD1 call cannot be checked. This CDR3 is built from 15 residues. Germline assignment: CDR1 SQVTM and CDR2 ANQGSEA. CDR3 loop: CSVVEGTGPLHGYTF.

The chain is built from TRBV12-3 or TRBV12-4 and TRBJ1-5. The CDR3 is 12 amino acids. The chain's CDR3 is CASSRPNQPQHF.

The CDR3 sequence: CASSHGLARTQYF. The chain carries TRBV28 and TRBJ2-3. This CDR3 is 13 amino acids long. The V gene's germline CDR1 is MDHEN and CDR2 SYDVKM.

The rearrangement links TRBV28 to TRBJ2-3; TCRdb names TRBD1, which stays unverified in the absence of DNA. Germline loops: CDR1 MDHEN, CDR2 SYDVKM. The CDR3 has 18 residues. CDR3 in amino acids: CASSLYLRGRRDTDTQYF.

The V and J genes are TRBV21-1 and TRBJ2-1; TCRdb's assignment of TRBD1 cannot be checked, as there is no DNA. TRBV21-1 is a pseudogene. The CDR3 length is 15 residues. The CDR3 sequence is CASSLQDTIYNEQFF.

The chain uses TRBV13 and TRBJ2-1; TCRdb's assignment of TRBD2 cannot be checked, as there is no DNA. There are 14 residues in the CDR3. CDR1 is PRHDT and CDR2 is FYEKMQ in the germline V gene (reference sequence). The CDR3 here is CASSLVGLDNEQFF.

This CDR3 is CASSLRRGEETQYF. This chain links TRBV7-9 with TRBJ2-5; lacking DNA, the TRBD1 call made by TCRdb goes unchecked. CDR3 length: 14 residues. In germline, CDR1 is SEHNR, CDR2 FQNEAQ (reference sequence).

The chain carries TRBV7-3 and TRBJ1-2; TCRdb gives TRBD1 as the D gene, but with no DNA this cannot be confirmed. The CDR3 contains 16 residues. Looked up from germline, CDR1 is SGHTA and CDR2 is FQGTGA. The CDR3 reads CASSSTGTGGGYGYTF.

V is TRBV12-3 or TRBV12-4 and J is TRBJ2-3; TCRdb's D call of TRBD1 is untestable without DNA. This CDR3 is 14 amino acids long. CDR3 in amino acids: CASSPWGPTDTQYF.

V is TRBV6-5 and J is TRBJ2-1; TCRdb's D gene call, TRBD2, goes unchecked for lack of DNA. The CDR3 contains 13 residues. The germline V gene has CDR1 MNHEY and CDR2 SVGAGI. The CDR3 sequence: CASKLAGVNEQFF.

CDR3 protein: CASSSGTGGLFF. The chain recombines TRBV13 with TRBJ2-1; TCRdb's assignment of TRBD1 cannot be checked, as there is no DNA. Germline lookup yields CDR1 PRHDT and CDR2 FYEKMQ (reference sequence). There are 12 residues in the CDR3.

The CDR3 reads CSATSELANYEQYF. The V call is TRBV20-1, the J call TRBJ2-7. Germline V gene sequence: CDR1 DFQATT, CDR2 SNEGSKA (reference sequence). The CDR3 runs 14 residues.

The J gene is TRBJ2-2, the V gene TRBV6-6; the D call from TCRdb, TRBD2, cannot be confirmed without DNA. CDR1 and CDR2 (germline): MNHNY, SVGAGI (reference sequence). This CDR3 is 15 amino acids long. The CDR3 sequence is CASTQKEGRAGELFF.

This chain joins TRBV28 and TRBJ1-1. The CDR3 runs 14 residues. CDR1 MDHEN and CDR2 SYDVKM come from the germline V gene. CDR3 sequence reads: CASSWLRSNTEAFF. Full variable domain (remainder filled in from reference TRBV28 and TRBJ1-1): DVKVTQSSRYLVKRTGEKVFLECVQDMDHENMFWYRQDPGLGLRLIYFSYDVKMKEKGDIPEGYSVSREKKERFSLILESASTNQTSMYLCASSWLRSNTEAFFGQGTRLTVV.

The CDR3 loop reads CASSPRGAYEKLFF. This chain uses TRBV28 with TRBJ1-4; TCRdb's D call of TRBD1 is untestable without DNA. Germline V gene data show CDR1 as MDHEN and CDR2 as SYDVKM. CDR3 length: 14 residues.

The chain combines TRBV6-4 with TRBJ1-2. This CDR3 is built from 13 residues. From germline, CDR1 is MRHNA and CDR2 SNTAGT. CDR3 residues: CASRPDQNYGYTF.

This chain joins TRBV2 and TRBJ2-2. This CDR3 has 14 amino acids. Germline V gives CDR1 SNHLY, CDR2 FYNNEI. This CDR3 reads CASSASMFTGELFF.

The chain has TRBV18 and TRBJ2-2. The CDR3 is made up of 12 amino acids. Germline CDR1 and CDR2: KGHSH and LQKENI. The CDR3 protein is CASSRPLGELFF.